The 23 T cell receptor beta chains below were found in one sample sequenced in a study of a mutant IDH1 vaccine in newly diagnosed glioma. Libraries were prepared by immunoSEQ multiplex PCR; TCRdb keeps only in-frame clonotypes and omits some of them. The repertoire holds some 70,000 clones, with 79% as singletons. As for time point: baseline, week 1 (first vaccination visit). Treatment in this sample: pre-vaccination baseline after standard-of-care therapy. The starting material was PBMCs, obtained from a glioma patient treated with radiotherapy, temozolomide or both. The receptors originated from a man aged 45 to 65 with glioma.

The gene calls are TRBV5-1 and TRBJ2-2, with D possibly matching TRBD1 (6 bases). V lost 6 bases and J lost 2, with 14 bases in between. CDR1 is SGHRS, CDR2 YFSETQ, per germline. The CDR3 runs 15 residues. The CDR3 region has the DNA TGCGCCAGCACAAACAGGGATGGTAACACCGGGGAGCTGTTTTTT. Translating it yields CASTNRDGNTGELFF.

The table lists this clone with a few counts. This CDR3 reads CASRASGGRGGYEAFF. The CDR3 DNA is TGTGCCAGCAGGGCTTCAGGGGGGCGAGGGGGGTATGAAGCTTTCTTT. J is TRBJ1-1 and V is TRBV28, with TRBD1 matching over 7 bases. Germline V gene lookup returns CDR1 MDHEN and CDR2 SYDVKM. V gave up 6 bases and J gave up 7 bases; unmatched junction bases: 17. The CDR3 covers 16 residues.

V is TRBV10-3 and J is TRBJ2-5; the D is unclear. The CDR3 runs 14 residues. Trimming removed 2 bases from V and 2 bases from J, with 9 bases in between. Germline-derived CDR1 and CDR2 are ENHRY and SYGVKD. CDR3 region: CAISEVRAQETQYF. The CDR3, as DNA: TGTGCCATCAGTGAGGTTAGGGCTCAAGAGACCCAGTACTTC.

CDR3 sequence (DNA): TGTGCCAGCAGCCTATGGGACACTTCTGGAAACACCATATATTTT. It yields the protein CASSLWDTSGNTIYF. V gene TRBV9 combines with J gene TRBJ1-3; D possibly corresponds to TRBD1 (6 bases). Germline CDR1 SGDLS, CDR2 YYNGEE. The CDR3 is made up of 15 amino acids. Between the trimmed V and J ends, which lost 4 bases and 1 base, there was a span of 12 bases.

This clone occurred a few times. This chain joins TRBV5-6 and TRBJ2-3; 7 nucleotides agree with TRBD2. Germline V gene lookup returns CDR1 SGHDT and CDR2 YYEEEE. CDR3 size: 16 residues. Losses at the gene ends were 3 bases for V and 3 bases for J; bases not matched to a gene: 10. CDR3 sequence: CASSSTFGGGTDTQYF. CDR3 nucleotide sequence: TGTGCCAGCAGCTCTACTTTTGGGGGGGGGACAGATACGCAGTATTTT.

The sample holds one count of this clone. The CDR3 loop is CASSRDGTDIGYTF. The CDR3 DNA reads as TGTGCCAGCTCAAGGGATGGGACAGACATCGGCTACACCTTC. The chain is built from TRBV18 and TRBJ1-2; 7 bases line up with TRBD1. The CDR3 consists of 14 residues. V shed 5 bases, J shed 8 bases, and the junction held 11 bases outside the gene matches. Germline CDR1 KGHSH, CDR2 LQKENI.

In its sample, this clone was seen a few times. The V call is TRBV5-6, the J call TRBJ1-5; 7 bases align to TRBD1. The CDR3 totals 15 residues. J was trimmed by 4 bases and V by 5 bases; bases with no gene match: 9. Looked up from germline, CDR1 is SGHDT and CDR2 is YYEEEE. CDR3 DNA: TGTGCCAGCAGTCTCGGCAGGGGGAGGAATCAGCCCCAGCATTTT. This translates into CASSLGRGRNQPQHF.

The chain recombines TRBV7-8 with TRBJ1-1, with D possibly matching TRBD1 (6 bases). This CDR3 is built from 12 residues. CDR1 and CDR2 from the germline V gene are SGHVS and FQNEAQ. The germline V and J ends were trimmed by 11 bases and 0 bases, with 10 bases remaining between them. The CDR3: CAQGRMNTEAFF. CDR3 DNA sequence: TGTGCCCAGGGGAGAATGAACACTGAAGCTTTCTTT.

The genes are TRBV19 and TRBJ2-7; the D is unclear. Germline V CDR1 and CDR2: LNHDA, SQIVND (reference sequence). The CDR3 totals 14 residues. Between the trimmed V and J ends, which lost 10 bases and 0 bases, there was a span of 16 bases. The chain's CDR3 is CATGTGYRSYEQYF. The CDR3 DNA reads as TGTGCCACCGGAACCGGGTACCGCTCCTACGAGCAGTACTTC.

This clone was found a few times. V usage is TRBV19 and J usage is TRBJ1-1; TRBD1 agrees at 9 bases. CDR3 length: 14 residues. Germline trimming cut 5 bases from V and 4 bases from J; bases unmatched to any gene: 5. The V gene's germline CDR1 is LNHDA and CDR2 SQIVND (reference sequence). The CDR3 DNA sequence: TGTGCCAGTAGTCCAGGGACAGGGACCACTGAAGCTTTCTTT. It is translated as CASSPGTGTTEAFF.

This clone was counted once. The chain uses TRBV7-9 and TRBJ2-2, with 8 bases that match TRBD1. Germline V gene lookup returns CDR1 SEHNR and CDR2 FQNEAQ (reference sequence). The CDR3 has 15 amino acids. Trimming at V came to 5 bases and at J to 2 bases, leaving 4 bases not matched to a gene. The CDR3: CASSRTGTNTGELFF. Written as DNA, the CDR3 is TGTGCCAGCAGCCGGACAGGGACCAACACCGGGGAGCTGTTTTTT.

J is TRBJ1-2 and V is TRBV2; D unclear. This CDR3 is built from 13 residues. The V gene lost 4 bases and the J gene lost 8 bases, with 14 bases spanning the gap. Germline V gene lookup returns CDR1 SNHLY and CDR2 FYNNEI. CDR3 region: CASSVQTRQGYTF. The DNA of the CDR3 is TGTGCCAGCAGTGTTCAAACCCGGCAAGGCTACACCTTC.

The V gene is TRBV5-4, the J gene TRBJ1-2, with 7 bases lining up with TRBD1. The CDR3 sequence is 13 residues long. The germline gives CDR1 SGHNT, CDR2 YYREEE (reference sequence). The V segment lost 5 bases and the J segment 3 bases; nucleotides outside the gene matches: 4. In DNA, the CDR3 is TGTGCCAGCAGTTTCAGGGGGGACTATGGCTACACCTTC. Translated, it gives CASSFRGDYGYTF.

The rearrangement uses TRBV15 and TRBJ2-7; a weak D match, TRBD1 (5 bases). V was pared by 4 bases and J by 5 bases, with 21 bases between. The germline V gene has CDR1 LNHNV and CDR2 YYDKDF (reference sequence). There are 16 residues in the CDR3. DNA of the CDR3: TGTGCCACCAGCAAGGGTATTGGGCAGGGAAAGGACGAGCAGTACTTC. Translated: CATSKGIGQGKDEQYF.

This clone was seen a handful of times. The rearrangement joins TRBV29-1 to TRBJ2-7; 7 bases fit TRBD1. The germline V gene has CDR1 SQVTM and CDR2 ANQGSEA. The CDR3 spans 13 residues. J was trimmed by 2 bases and V by 7 bases; bases with no gene match: 8. The CDR3 loop reads CSAREGQAYEQYF. The CDR3 nucleotides read TGCAGCGCGCGAGAAGGACAGGCCTACGAGCAGTACTTC.

The chain employs TRBV5-6 and TRBJ1-3, with TRBD1 as a possible D gene (6 bases). The CDR3 contains 15 residues. Deletions cut 0 bases from V and 4 bases from J, with 11 bases between. Germline CDR1 reads SGHDT; CDR2 reads YYEEEE. The CDR3 region has the DNA TGTGCCAGCAGCTTGGCCGGGACACCAGGAAACACCATATATTTT. The encoded protein is CASSLAGTPGNTIYF.

This clone was seen only once. The chain combines TRBV11-2 with TRBJ1-5; D is unclear. The CDR3 length is 13 residues. The germline V gene has CDR1 SGHAT and CDR2 FQNNGV. Trimming pared 10 bases from V and 4 bases from J, leaving 14 bases between. CDR3 sequence (DNA): TGTGCCACTTCGTGGGGTAGTAATCAGCCCCAGCATTTT. The encoded protein is CATSWGSNQPQHF.

This clone was seen only once. This chain uses TRBV19 with TRBJ1-2; D gene ambiguous. The length of the CDR3 is 12 residues. CDR1 and CDR2 from the germline V gene are LNHDA and SQIVND (reference sequence). V lost 4 bases and J 4 bases, leaving 7 bases between the germline ends. CDR3 loop: CASSKQIYGYTF. The CDR3 region has the DNA TGTGCCAGTAGTAAACAGATCTATGGCTACACCTTC.

This chain connects TRBV5-6 to TRBJ1-1, with 8 positions matching TRBD1. The V segment lost 4 bases and the J segment 3 bases; nucleotides outside the gene matches: 8. The CDR3 totals 15 residues. Per germline, CDR1 SGHDT and CDR2 YYEEEE. In DNA form, the CDR3 reads TGTGCCAGCAGCCAACGGACAGGGTGGGACACTGAAGCTTTCTTT. This sequence encodes CASSQRTGWDTEAFF.

CDR3 loop: CASSLVDSQNTEAFF. The CDR3, as DNA: TGCGCCAGCAGCTTGGTCGACAGCCAGAACACTGAAGCTTTCTTT. The V and J genes are TRBV5-1 and TRBJ1-1, with D possibly being TRBD1 (5 bases). Germline V gene lookup returns CDR1 SGHRS and CDR2 YFSETQ. Trimming took off 0 bases at V and 1 base at J, with 10 bases between the two ends. The CDR3 extends over 15 amino acids.

The chain recombines TRBV29-1 with TRBJ1-4; possible D gene TRBD1, 5 bases. Germline values: CDR1 SQVTM, CDR2 ANQGSEA. V lost 6 bases and J lost 8, with 10 bases in between. CDR3 size: 11 residues. The CDR3 DNA reads TGCAGCGTGAGAGGGGAGGAAAAACTGTTTTTT. Translating it yields CSVRGEEKLFF.

CDR3 in amino acids: CASSRGGTEAFF. The CDR3 nucleotides are TGTGCCAGCAGCCGGGGGGGGACTGAAGCTTTCTTT. The chain is built from TRBV7-3 and TRBJ1-1, with a weak D call TRBD1 (5 bases). Germline V gene lookup returns CDR1 SGHTA and CDR2 FQGTGA. The CDR3 consists of 12 residues. Trimming removed 5 bases from V and 5 bases from J, with 9 bases in between.

This sequence joins TRBV5-1 and TRBJ2-3; 11 bases fit TRBD2. This CDR3 has 15 residues. V dropped 0 bases and J dropped 8; count of bases not matched to a gene: 5. Germline V lookup: CDR1 SGHRS, CDR2 YFSETQ. CDR3 coding DNA: TGCGCCAGCAGCTTGGCAGTTAGCGGGGGGGGTACGCAGTATTTT. Protein product: CASSLAVSGGGTQYF.